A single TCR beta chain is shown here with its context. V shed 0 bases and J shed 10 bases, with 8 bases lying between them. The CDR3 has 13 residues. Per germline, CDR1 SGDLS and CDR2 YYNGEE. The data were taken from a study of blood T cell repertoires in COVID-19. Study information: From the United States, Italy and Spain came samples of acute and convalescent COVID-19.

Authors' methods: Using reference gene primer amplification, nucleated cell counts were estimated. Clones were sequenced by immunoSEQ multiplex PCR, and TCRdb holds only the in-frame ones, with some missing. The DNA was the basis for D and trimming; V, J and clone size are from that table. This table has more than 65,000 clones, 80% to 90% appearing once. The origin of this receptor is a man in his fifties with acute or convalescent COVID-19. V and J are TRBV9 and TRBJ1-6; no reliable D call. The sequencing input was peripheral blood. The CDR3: CASSVGEQSPLHF. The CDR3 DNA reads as TGTGCCAGCAGCGTAGGGGAGCAGTCACCCCTCCACTTT.